The clone carrying this T cell receptor beta chain was picked up many times. What it binds is not known. Per germline, CDR1 SGHKS and CDR2 YYEKEE (reference sequence). Trimming took off 2 bases at V and 4 bases at J, with 9 bases between the two ends. The CDR3 is made up of 13 amino acids. The record originates from a study of spatial heterogeneity in lung cancer. Study details: Matched bulk RNA-seq yielded a T cell transcriptional module score. Counts of TCR transcripts in tumor regions correlated strongly with that score.

Whole-study results and caveats: Counts of expanded intratumoral alpha and beta TCRs tracked tumor mutation counts.

Regarding time point: sample taken at primary tumor resection. MiXCR, run by TCRdb on the 5' RACE reads, gives a single entry per CDR3 protein. The sample lists around 21,000 distinct CDR3 sequences, more than 4.5% occurring once. This material consisted of lung tumor tissue, taken at surgery. The source is a male donor with early-stage non-small cell lung cancer. The chain links TRBV5-5 to TRBJ1-1; D remains ambiguous. The CDR3 reads CASSFIYGTEAFF. The CDR3 nucleotides are TGTGCCAGCAGCTTCATCTATGGCACTGAAGCTTTCTTT.